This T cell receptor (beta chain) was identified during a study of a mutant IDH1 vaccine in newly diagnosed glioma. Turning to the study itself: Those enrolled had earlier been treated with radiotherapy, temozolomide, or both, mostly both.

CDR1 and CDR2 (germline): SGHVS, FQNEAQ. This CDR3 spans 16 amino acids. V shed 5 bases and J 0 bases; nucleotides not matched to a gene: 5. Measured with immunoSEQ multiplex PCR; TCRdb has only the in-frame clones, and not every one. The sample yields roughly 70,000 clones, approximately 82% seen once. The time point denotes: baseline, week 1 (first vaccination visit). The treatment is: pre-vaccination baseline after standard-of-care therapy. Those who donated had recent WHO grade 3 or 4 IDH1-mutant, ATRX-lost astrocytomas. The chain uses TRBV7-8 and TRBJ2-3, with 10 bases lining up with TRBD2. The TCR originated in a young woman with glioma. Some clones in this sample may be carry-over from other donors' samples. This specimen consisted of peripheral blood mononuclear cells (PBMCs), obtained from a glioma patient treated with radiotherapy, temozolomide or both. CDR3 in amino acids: CASSILAGASTDTQYF. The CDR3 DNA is TGTGCCAGCAGCATTCTAGCGGGGGCTAGCACAGATACGCAGTATTTT.